The T cell receptor (beta chain) described here comes from a study of early T cells in non-severe SARS-CoV-2 infection. The overall study: With bulk RNA from unsorted whole blood as input, sequencing yielded unpaired chains.

TCRdb itself ran the 5' RACE reads through MiXCR, one entry per CDR3 protein. The profile shows 55,000 to 75,000 distinct CDR3 sequences, 8% to 10% of them singletons. This TCR came from an adult who was a healthcare worker with PCR-confirmed SARS-CoV-2 infection or an uninfected control (not recorded which). This material consisted of whole blood, taken at baseline.

The CDR3 DNA sequence: TGCAGTGCTAGGCCGATTGGACTAGCGGGAGGGGCAGATACGCAGTATTTT. Encoded protein: CSARPIGLAGGADTQYF. The chain carries TRBV20-1 and TRBJ2-3; 15 bases fit TRBD2. This CDR3 has 17 amino acids. CDR1 and CDR2 (germline): DFQATT, SNEGSKA (reference sequence). The junction had 8 bases not matched to a gene; V was cut back by 3 bases and J by 4 bases.